These 32 T cell receptor beta chains came from one sample sequenced in a study of PD-1 blockade in mismatch repair-deficient tumors. The data were produced by immunoSEQ multiplex PCR, yet TCRdb's version contains in-frame clones alone and is incomplete. Of roughly 110,000 clones in the sample, over 60% were seen once. The source was peripheral blood, collected just over 59 weeks after starting pembrolizumab. All receptors come from an adult with mismatch repair-deficient cancer.

The V and J genes are TRBV25-1 and TRBJ1-4; D is ambiguous. The CDR3 length is 16 residues. The germline V gene has CDR1 MGHDK and CDR2 SYGVNS. V lost 4 bases, J lost 5 bases, and 17 bases lay in between. The CDR3 bases are TGTGCCAGCAGTGGGACTGGCGGAACCCTCAATGAAAAACTGTTTTTT. This gives the protein CASSGTGGTLNEKLFF.

The chain is built from TRBV12-2 and TRBJ1-5; the D segment call TRBD1 is taken from the table without a DNA check. TRBV12-2 is labeled a pseudogene. This CDR3 comprises 13 residues. As DNA, the CDR3 is TGTGCAAGTCGCTTAGAGGGGTATTGGCCCCAGCATTTT. Amino acid sequence: CASRLEGYWPQHF.

Notes on this clone: The CDR3 end shows no conserved phenylalanine or tryptophan, and so a read error is likely. This chain uses TRBV7-2 with TRBJ2-7, with D possibly being TRBD1 or TRBD2 (6 bases each). The DNA matches TRBJ2-1 better at its end, which makes the J call doubtful. Germline CDR1 SGHTA, CDR2 FQGNSA. The CDR3 consists of 15 residues. The chain's CDR3 is CASSVGAAPDYEQFL. CDR3 coding DNA: TGTGCCAGCAGCGTGGGGGCAGCCCCGGACTACGAGCAGTTCCTC.

The V call is TRBV27, the J call TRBJ1-1; D ambiguous. Trimming stripped 3 bases from V and 0 bases from J, with 8 bases between. CDR1 is MNHEY and CDR2 is SMNVEV in the germline V gene (reference sequence). The CDR3 consists of 14 residues. In nucleotides, the CDR3 is TGTGCCAGCAGTTTCCAGTTTCTGAACACTGAAGCTTTCTTT. This sequence encodes CASSFQFLNTEAFF.

This chain's CDR3 is CAATGQGSNQPQHF. CDR3 DNA: TGTGCCGCCACCGGACAGGGGAGCAATCAGCCCCAGCATTTT. The rearrangement links TRBV6-5 to TRBJ1-5, with 9 bases that match TRBD1. The CDR3 is 14 residues long. V shed 11 bases, J shed 1 base, and the junction held 6 bases outside the gene matches. Germline V gives CDR1 MNHEY, CDR2 SVGAGI.

V and J are TRBV28 and TRBJ2-7, with 11 bases lining up with TRBD2. CDR1 and CDR2 (germline): MDHEN, SYDVKM. The CDR3 sequence is 15 residues long. V shed 5 bases, J shed 6 bases, and the junction held 9 bases outside the gene matches. CDR3 bases: TGTGCCAGCAGTCTAATAGCGGGAGGGTTGGGCGAGCAGTACTTC. This encodes CASSLIAGGLGEQYF.

This chain connects TRBV7-9 to TRBJ2-7, with D perhaps TRBD1 (5 bases). The V gene's germline CDR1 is SEHNR and CDR2 FQNEAQ (reference sequence). This CDR3 spans 12 amino acids. Trimming removed 4 bases from V and 7 bases from J, with 11 bases in between. CDR3 protein: CASSWTLKEQYF. CDR3 nucleotides: TGTGCCAGCAGCTGGACACTCAAGGAGCAGTACTTC. The full variable domain, its missing parts supplied by reference TRBV7-9 and TRBJ2-7, is DTGVSQNPRHKITKRGQNVTFRCDPISEHNRLYWYRQTLGQGPEFLTYFQNEAQLEKSRLLSDRFSAERPKGSFSTLEIQRTEQGDSAMYLCASSWTLKEQYFGPGTRLTVT.

This rearrangement joins TRBV28 to TRBJ2-7, with D possibly TRBD2 on 5 matching bases. V was trimmed by 1 base and J by 2 bases, leaving 9 bases between them. CDR1 and CDR2 (germline): MDHEN, SYDVKM. The CDR3 sequence is 14 residues long. The chain's CDR3 is CASSLYGNAYEQYF. The CDR3 nucleotides read TGTGCCAGCAGTTTATACGGGAACGCCTACGAGCAGTACTTC.

This clone came up a few times. This sequence joins TRBV6-5 and TRBJ2-7; D remains unclear. The CDR3 extends over 11 amino acids. CDR1 MNHEY and CDR2 SVGAGI come from the germline V gene. V dropped 8 bases and J dropped 6 bases, with 11 bases sitting between them. The CDR3 DNA reads TGTGCCAGCGAACGGGCCATCGAGCAGTACTTC. It yields the protein CASERAIEQYF.

The chain combines TRBV28 with TRBJ2-7, with D possibly being TRBD2 (7 bases). This CDR3 has 14 residues. Germline assignment: CDR1 MDHEN and CDR2 SYDVKM. Trimming removed 5 bases from V and 6 bases from J, with 17 bases in between. CDR3 sequence reads: CASSPRGGGREQYF. DNA for the CDR3: TGTGCCAGCAGTCCACGCGGGGGCGGGCGCGAGCAGTACTTC.

The V call is TRBV27, the J call TRBJ2-1, with 9 bases that match TRBD2. CDR1 MNHEY and CDR2 SMNVEV come from the germline V gene (reference sequence). The CDR3 is made up of 17 amino acids. V lost 3 bases to trimming and J lost 4 bases; unmatched junction nucleotides: 10. The CDR3: CASSLGQIAGVYNEQFF. The DNA of the CDR3 is TGTGCCAGCAGTTTGGGGCAAATAGCGGGAGTTTACAATGAGCAGTTCTTC.

The V gene is TRBV18, the J gene TRBJ2-5, with D uncertain. The germline gives CDR1 KGHSH, CDR2 LQKENI. The V end lost 2 bases, the J end lost 1 base, and 8 bases lay between the germline ends. This CDR3 region has 14 residues. CDR3 bases: TGTGCCAGCTCACCAACCACACTCCAAGAGACCCAGTACTTC. Its translation: CASSPTTLQETQYF.

This CDR3 is CASSSTGGGEQYF. The CDR3 DNA follows: TGTGCCAGCAGCTCGACAGGGGGAGGAGAGCAGTACTTC. The chain uses TRBV7-3 and TRBJ2-7; 9 nucleotides agree with TRBD1. The germline V gene has CDR1 SGHTA and CDR2 FQGTGA. This CDR3 spans 13 amino acids. The V segment lost 4 bases and the J segment 7 bases; nucleotides outside the gene matches: 5.

This chain uses TRBV19 with TRBJ1-4, with a tentative D call TRBD1 (5 bases). The germline V gene encodes CDR1 LNHDA and CDR2 SQIVND (reference sequence). With 6 bases removed from V and 0 bases from J, the gap between germline ends came to 17 bases. The CDR3 length is 17 residues. CDR3 sequence: CASSSPGEGSTNEKLFF. CDR3 in DNA: TGTGCCAGTAGCAGCCCGGGGGAGGGCTCAACTAATGAAAAACTGTTTTTT. Full variable domain (outside the CDR3, taken from reference TRBV19 and TRBJ1-4): DGGITQSPKYLFRKEGQNVTLSCEQNLNHDAMYWYRQDPGQGLRLIYYSQIVNDFQKGDIAEGYSVSREKKESFPLTVTSAQKNPTAFYLCASSSPGEGSTNEKLFFGSGTQLSVL.

V usage is TRBV16 and J usage is TRBJ1-2, with a tentative D call TRBD1 (5 bases). This CDR3 has 15 amino acids. The ends were cut back, 1 base at V and 6 bases at J, with 15 bases in the middle. Germline values: CDR1 KGHSY, CDR2 FQNENV. CDR3 amino acids: CASSQFTWGGDGYTF. CDR3 nucleotide sequence: TGTGCCAGCAGCCAATTTACGTGGGGCGGTGATGGCTACACCTTC.

This chain links TRBV18 with TRBJ1-2, with D tentatively TRBD1 (5 bases). The V gene lost 5 bases and the J gene lost 2 bases, with 15 bases spanning the gap. The CDR3 loop spans 15 amino acids. The germline CDR1 and CDR2 sequences are KGHSH and LQKENI. This CDR3 is CASSTNEGHNYGYTF. The CDR3 DNA follows: TGTGCCAGCTCAACAAACGAGGGGCACAACTATGGCTACACCTTC.

This rearrangement joins TRBV11-3 to TRBJ2-1, with D unclear. Per the germline V gene, CDR1 is SGHNT and CDR2 is YENEEA. The CDR3 sequence is 13 residues long. Trimming cost V 0 bases and J 7 bases, with 7 bases left between them. The CDR3 DNA is TGTGCCAGCAGCTTAGACGCTTGGAATGAGCAGTTCTTC. Protein: CASSLDAWNEQFF.

This clone was seen many times. The genes are TRBV6-5 and TRBJ2-1, with 8 bases aligning to TRBD2. Germline V gene data show CDR1 as MNHEY and CDR2 as SVGAGI. With 6 bases clipped from V and 9 bases from J, the junction kept 13 bases outside the gene matches. The length of the CDR3 is 15 residues. CDR3 sequence reads: CASRGAGAGGFEQFF. CDR3 sequence (DNA): TGTGCCAGCAGAGGAGCGGGAGCCGGTGGTTTTGAGCAGTTCTTC.

The chain carries TRBV7-6 and TRBJ2-3; 7 bases agree with TRBD2. This CDR3 is 13 amino acids long. Per germline, CDR1 SGHVS and CDR2 FNYEAQ. V lost 5 bases to trimming and J lost 8 bases; unmatched junction nucleotides: 7. The CDR3 DNA reads TGTGCCAGCAGCCCGCGGGGGAGCCTTACGCAGTATTTT. Its protein is CASSPRGSLTQYF.

The genes are TRBV18 and TRBJ2-5, with D perhaps being TRBD1 or TRBD2 (5 bases each). V was pared by 4 bases and J by 4 bases, with 7 bases between. Germline V gives CDR1 KGHSH, CDR2 LQKENI. The CDR3 totals 12 residues. Here the CDR3 reads CASSHGGETQYF. The CDR3 nucleotides are TGTGCCAGCTCACATGGGGGAGAGACCCAGTACTTC.

This chain links TRBV5-4 with TRBJ2-5; D is ambiguous. Germline loops: CDR1 SGHNT, CDR2 YYREEE (reference sequence). The V and J ends lost 4 bases and 2 bases respectively, with 9 bases between them. The CDR3 runs to 13 residues. CDR3 amino acids: CASSPPVQETQYF. CDR3 nucleotide sequence: TGTGCCAGCAGCCCCCCGGTACAAGAGACCCAGTACTTC.

The chain couples TRBV19 to TRBJ2-7; D is undetermined. Trimming stripped 2 bases from V and 2 bases from J, with 13 bases between. This CDR3 comprises 15 residues. The germline gives CDR1 LNHDA, CDR2 SQIVND (reference sequence). The CDR3 DNA follows: TGTGCCAGTAGTATAACGGATACAGCGACCTACGAGCAGTACTTC. Translated: CASSITDTATYEQYF.

The rearrangement joins TRBV6-4 to TRBJ1-2, with 8 nucleotides matching TRBD1. CDR1 and CDR2 (germline): MRHNA, SNTAGT. Trimming at V came to 5 bases and at J to 3 bases, leaving 11 bases not matched to a gene. The CDR3 runs 16 residues. The CDR3 DNA sequence: TGTGCCAGCAGTAGGGACAGGCTTCCAGCCTACTATGGCTACACCTTC. This encodes CASSRDRLPAYYGYTF.

The chain links TRBV7-9 to TRBJ2-7; the D is unclear. The V and J ends lost 7 bases and 3 bases respectively, with 10 bases between them. The CDR3 length is 12 residues. Looked up from germline, CDR1 is SEHNR and CDR2 is FQNEAQ (reference sequence). The CDR3 reads CASNPLSYEQYF. The CDR3 DNA reads as TGTGCCAGCAACCCCTTGAGCTACGAGCAGTACTTC.

The J gene is TRBJ2-7, the V gene TRBV29-1; 7 bases fit TRBD2. V shed 0 bases, J shed 6 bases, and the junction held 5 bases outside the gene matches. CDR1 is SQVTM, CDR2 ANQGSEA, per germline. This CDR3 has 13 amino acids. The CDR3 nucleotides read TGCAGCGTTGAAGAGGGGGGGACGCTCGAGCAGTACTTC. Protein product: CSVEEGGTLEQYF.

The J gene is TRBJ2-3, the V gene TRBV25-1, with 7 nucleotides matching TRBD2. Trimming took 3 bases from V and 6 from J; bases not matched to a gene: 9. Germline V gene lookup returns CDR1 MGHDK and CDR2 SYGVNS. CDR3 size: 15 residues. The CDR3 region is CASSDAGVLSDTQYF. As DNA, the CDR3 is TGTGCCAGCAGTGACGCGGGAGTGTTATCGGATACGCAGTATTTT.

This chain joins TRBV19 and TRBJ2-5, with a possible D match to TRBD2 (7 bases). The V and J ends lost 3 bases and 5 bases respectively, with 19 bases between them. The CDR3 sequence is 16 residues long. Germline lookup yields CDR1 LNHDA and CDR2 SQIVND (reference sequence). DNA of the CDR3: TGTGCCAGTAGTATGGACCTACGGGGGGCGGCGGAGACCCAGTACTTC. Protein sequence: CASSMDLRGAAETQYF. The full variable domain, with the rest looked up from reference TRBV19 and TRBJ2-5, is DGGITQSPKYLFRKEGQNVTLSCEQNLNHDAMYWYRQDPGQGLRLIYYSQIVNDFQKGDIAEGYSVSREKKESFPLTVTSAQKNPTAFYLCASSMDLRGAAETQYFGPGTRLLVL.

The chain combines TRBV7-3 with TRBJ1-3; possibly TRBD1 for D (6 bases). Deletions cut 4 bases from V and 3 bases from J, with 16 bases between. The CDR3 runs to 16 residues. The V gene's germline CDR1 is SGHTA and CDR2 FQGTGA. For the CDR3, the DNA is TGTGCCAGCAGCTCTGGGACACCATATGATGGAAACACCATATATTTT. It specifies CASSSGTPYDGNTIYF.

The V gene is TRBV21-1, the J gene TRBJ2-1; the DNA was not used to check the table's D call, TRBD1. TRBV21-1 is shown as a pseudogene. This CDR3 contains 15 residues. CDR3 residues: CASSKPTGAYNEQFF. CDR3 DNA: TGTGCCAGCAGCAAACCCACAGGGGCCTACAATGAGCAGTTCTTC.

In its sample, this clone was seen once. This chain joins TRBV5-6 and TRBJ2-1; 8 bases agree with TRBD2. V shed 7 bases and J 9 bases; nucleotides not matched to a gene: 12. There are 14 residues in the CDR3. Germline lookup yields CDR1 SGHDT and CDR2 YYEEEE. The CDR3 is CASRPGLGKGEQFF. The DNA for the CDR3 is TGTGCCAGCCGTCCGGGACTAGGGAAGGGTGAGCAGTTCTTC.

The J gene is TRBJ2-7, the V gene TRBV19; 8 bases align to TRBD1. V lost 1 base, J lost 2 bases, and 7 bases stayed unmatched. The CDR3 has 16 amino acids. Germline loops: CDR1 LNHDA, CDR2 SQIVND (reference sequence). For the CDR3, the DNA is TGTGCCAGTAGTATAGCTCGGCCAGGGGGCACCTACGAGCAGTACTTC. Protein: CASSIARPGGTYEQYF. The full variable domain, in which reference TRBV19 and TRBJ2-7 provide the parts outside the CDR3, is DGGITQSPKYLFRKEGQNVTLSCEQNLNHDAMYWYRQDPGQGLRLIYYSQIVNDFQKGDIAEGYSVSREKKESFPLTVTSAQKNPTAFYLCASSIARPGGTYEQYFGPGTRLTVT.

The V and J genes are TRBV2 and TRBJ2-3; no clear D. CDR3 size: 15 residues. In germline, CDR1 is SNHLY, CDR2 FYNNEI. V was clipped by 4 bases and J by 4 bases, with 15 bases between them. CDR3 region: CASSGVSSGADTQYF. The CDR3 region has the DNA TGTGCCAGCAGTGGTGTGTCGTCTGGGGCAGATACGCAGTATTTT.